This T cell receptor beta chain was sequenced during a study of cytomegalovirus exposure and HLA in healthy donors. Study-wide findings and caveats: Per published reports, the classifier diagnosed cytomegalovirus status with high specificity and sensitivity. On later analysis, the bulk of CMV-associated TCR beta chains appeared to be HLA-restricted. Later on, a genetic analysis was performed. It linked a missense variant in DCLRE1C with V- and J-gene trimming of TCR beta.

At the time of sampling, donors were nominally healthy, though unrecorded immune exposures were likely. Trimming shortened V by 0 bases and J by 8 bases, and 7 bases separated the two germline ends. The length of the CDR3 is 12 residues. CDR1 LGHNA and CDR2 YSLEER come from the germline V gene. Note on this clone: The antigen is unknown. The same CDR3 can be traced to other DNA sequences in this sample.

This PCR relied on a set of 60 Vbeta primers and 13 Jbeta primers. TCRdb keeps only in-frame clones here, not all; method: immunoSEQ multiplex PCR. The table lists some 140,000 clones, roughly 80% of them singletons. The genes are TRBV4-3 and TRBJ1-2; no reliable D call. The receptor comes from a female donor in good health and CMV-seronegative. Sequencing used PBMCs. The CDR3 nucleotides read TGCGCCAGCAGCCAAGAAGGAGACGGCTACACCTTC. It is translated as CASSQEGDGYTF.